This T cell receptor (beta chain) was captured in a study of OX40 agonist ivuxolimab in advanced cancers. About the study: Antecedent anti-PD-1, anti-PD-L1 or anti-CTLA-4 therapy was permissible, with under 50% having received some.

This clone was detected only a few times. The antigen is undetermined. Study results and caveats: Both blood CD4+ and CD8+ T cells showed clonal growth by week 6 at 0.1 to 3.0 mg/kg. Nonresponders, in some cases, also had low normalized T-cell clonal expansion. Expanded clones belonging to CD8+ T cells outnumbered, on average, those of CD4+.

The method was immunoSEQ multiplex PCR; TCRdb's version includes in-frame clones alone and lacks a portion of them. The sample includes 90,000 to 150,000 clones, around 87% of them seen just once. The source of this sequence is an adult with an advanced solid tumor such as melanoma, head and neck, liver or kidney cancer. Here the sequenced sample was CD4+ or CD8+ T cells sorted from blood, taken in a trial of the OX40 agonist ivuxolimab.

Here the CDR3 DNA reads TGTGCCAGCAGTTACGGGCAGGGGAGGCAGCCCCAGCATTTT. Amino acids: CASSYGQGRQPQHF. The chain recombines TRBV6-5 with TRBJ1-5; D possibly corresponds to TRBD1 (6 bases). Per the germline V gene, CDR1 is MNHEY and CDR2 is SVGAGI. Trimming stripped 2 bases from V and 7 bases from J, with 12 bases between. The CDR3 totals 14 residues.